Listed below are T cell receptor beta chains from one sample, sequenced in a study of T cells in Graves' hyperthyroidism and ophthalmopathy. TCRdb fed the multiplex PCR reads into MiXCR, producing one record per CDR3 protein. The sample lists 300,000 to 350,000 distinct CDR3 sequences; about 14% were seen once. Sequencing was performed on blood. These receptors originate from a woman in her twenties or thirties with Graves' hyperthyroidism. CDR3s include the opening cysteine and the closing phenylalanine or tryptophan. Each record gives: V gene, D gene, clone size, J gene, CDR3 protein, CDR3 DNA. D genes are given only for firm matches. Size values are once, few and many counts, or a class for expanded clones, and some rows have none.

V gene: TRBV30
D gene: -
clone size: -
J gene: TRBJ1-2
CDR3 protein: CAWTVNYGYTF
CDR3 DNA: TGTGCCTGGACGGTGAACTATGGCTACACCTTC

V gene: TRBV11-2
D gene: -
clone size: -
J gene: TRBJ2-7
CDR3 protein: CASSLGSTETLSYEQYF
CDR3 DNA: TGTGCCAGCAGCTTAGGGTCGACAGAGACGCTCTCCTACGAGCAGTACTTC

V gene: TRBV27
D gene: TRBD2
clone size: many
J gene: TRBJ2-1
CDR3 protein: CASSLQPSGPRPHEQFF
CDR3 DNA: TGTGCCAGCAGTTTACAACCTAGCGGGCCGCGGCCCCATGAGCAGTTCTTC

V gene: TRBV6-5
D gene: -
clone size: -
J gene: TRBJ1-4
CDR3 protein: CASSYRLATNEKLFF
CDR3 DNA: TGTGCCAGCAGTTACAGACTAGCGACTAATGAAAAACTGTTTTTT

V gene: TRBV28
D gene: TRBD1
clone size: many
J gene: TRBJ1-2
CDR3 protein: CASRRGTGDGYTF
CDR3 DNA: TGTGCCAGCCGGCGCGGGACAGGGGATGGCTACACCTTC

V gene: TRBV29-1
D gene: -
clone size: many
J gene: TRBJ1-1
CDR3 protein: CSVPASYLMNTEAFF
CDR3 DNA: TGCAGCGTCCCAGCGTCTTACCTGATGAACACTGAAGCTTTCTTT

V gene: TRBV18
D gene: TRBD1
clone size: few
J gene: TRBJ1-5
CDR3 protein: CASSLQGIGNQPQHF
CDR3 DNA: TGTGCCAGCTCACTACAGGGGATTGGCAATCAGCCCCAGCATTTT

V gene: TRBV20-1
D gene: -
clone size: many
J gene: TRBJ2-7
CDR3 protein: CSASSTGYEQYF
CDR3 DNA: TGCAGTGCTAGTTCTACCGGTTACGAGCAGTACTTC

V gene: TRBV20-1
D gene: -
clone size: -
J gene: TRBJ1-5
CDR3 protein: CSADSRQGNQPQHF
CDR3 DNA: TGCAGTGCTGATTCCAGGCAAGGCAATCAGCCCCAGCATTTT

V gene: TRBV20-1
D gene: TRBD1
clone size: many
J gene: TRBJ1-1
CDR3 protein: CSAARDRLNTEAFF
CDR3 DNA: TGCAGTGCTGCGCGGGACAGGCTTAACACTGAAGCTTTCTTT

V gene: TRBV7-2
D gene: -
clone size: -
J gene: TRBJ2-1
CDR3 protein: CASRTPMGTNEQFF
CDR3 DNA: TGTGCCAGCAGGACCCCTATGGGGACCAATGAGCAGTTCTTC

V gene: TRBV28
D gene: TRBD2
clone size: -
J gene: TRBJ2-3
CDR3 protein: CASSTPEPGLADTDTQYF
CDR3 DNA: TGTGCCAGCAGTACTCCAGAGCCGGGACTAGCGGACACAGATACGCAGTATTTT

V gene: TRBV30
D gene: TRBD1
clone size: many
J gene: TRBJ1-6
CDR3 protein: CAWNPRQGPNSPLHF
CDR3 DNA: TGTGCCTGGAACCCTCGACAGGGCCCTAATTCACCCCTCCACTTT

V gene: TRBV7-9
D gene: -
clone size: many
J gene: TRBJ2-7
CDR3 protein: CASTPVLPPYEQYF
CDR3 DNA: TGTGCCAGCACCCCCGTCCTCCCCCCCTACGAGCAGTACTTC

V gene: TRBV18
D gene: -
clone size: -
J gene: TRBJ2-7
CDR3 protein: CASSLTGTPGYEQYF
CDR3 DNA: TGTGCCAGCTCACTAACCGGGACCCCAGGCTACGAGCAGTACTTC

V gene: TRBV7-8
D gene: -
clone size: many
J gene: TRBJ2-1
CDR3 protein: CASSPTIALHNEQFF
CDR3 DNA: TGTGCCAGCAGCCCGACCATCGCCCTTCACAATGAGCAGTTCTTC

V gene: TRBV12-3/TRBV12-4
D gene: -
clone size: many
J gene: TRBJ1-1
CDR3 protein: CASSPRKGGMNTEAFF
CDR3 DNA: TGTGCCAGCAGTCCCCGAAAGGGAGGGATGAACACTGAAGCTTTCTTT

V gene: TRBV20-1
D gene: TRBD2
clone size: -
J gene: TRBJ2-1
CDR3 protein: CSASRGGYNEQFF
CDR3 DNA: TGCAGTGCTAGTCGGGGGGGCTACAATGAGCAGTTCTTC

V gene: TRBV20-1
D gene: TRBD2
clone size: -
J gene: TRBJ2-7
CDR3 protein: CSASGRFYEQYF
CDR3 DNA: TGCAGTGCTAGCGGGAGGTTTTACGAGCAGTACTTC

V gene: TRBV7-9
D gene: -
clone size: -
J gene: TRBJ1-4
CDR3 protein: CASSLALSGLFF
CDR3 DNA: TGTGCCAGCAGCTTAGCGCTATCAGGACTGTTTTTT

V gene: TRBV28
D gene: -
clone size: many
J gene: TRBJ1-5
CDR3 protein: CASSLPHRRRLNQPQHF
CDR3 DNA: TGTGCCAGCAGTTTACCCCACCGTAGGAGACTCAATCAGCCCCAGCATTTT

V gene: TRBV7-9
D gene: TRBD2
clone size: few
J gene: TRBJ2-5
CDR3 protein: CASSLVGTSGDETQYF
CDR3 DNA: TGTGCCAGCAGCTTAGTAGGGACTAGCGGGGATGAGACCCAGTACTTC

V gene: TRBV24-1
D gene: -
clone size: -
J gene: TRBJ2-2
CDR3 protein: CVTSDGTRAGELFF
CDR3 DNA: TGTGTCACCAGTGATGGAACTAGGGCCGGGGAGCTGTTTTTT